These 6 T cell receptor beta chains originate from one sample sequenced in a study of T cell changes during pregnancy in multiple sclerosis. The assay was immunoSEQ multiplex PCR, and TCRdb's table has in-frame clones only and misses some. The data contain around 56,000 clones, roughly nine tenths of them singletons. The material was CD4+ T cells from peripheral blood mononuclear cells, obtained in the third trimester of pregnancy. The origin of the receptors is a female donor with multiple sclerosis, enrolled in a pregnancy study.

This chain's CDR3 is CASSRGGTGGFYEQYF. Here the CDR3 DNA reads TGCGCCAGCAGCCGAGGGGGGACAGGGGGATTCTACGAGCAGTACTTC. The chain joins TRBV4-3 to TRBJ2-7; 11 bases agree with TRBD1. The V gene end was trimmed by 4 bases and the J gene end by 3 bases; junction bases not matched to a gene: 8. This CDR3 has 16 residues. The germline V gene encodes CDR1 LGHNA and CDR2 YSLEER.

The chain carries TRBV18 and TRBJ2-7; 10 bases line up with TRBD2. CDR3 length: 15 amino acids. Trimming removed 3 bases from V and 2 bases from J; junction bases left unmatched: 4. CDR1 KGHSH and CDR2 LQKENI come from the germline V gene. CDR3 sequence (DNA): TGTGCCAGCTCACCGGGACTAGCGACAACCTACGAGCAGTACTTC. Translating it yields CASSPGLATTYEQYF.

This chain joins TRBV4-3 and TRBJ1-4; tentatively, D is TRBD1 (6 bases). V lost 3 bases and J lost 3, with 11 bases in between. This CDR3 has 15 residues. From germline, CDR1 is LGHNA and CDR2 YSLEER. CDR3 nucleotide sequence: TGCGCCAGCAGCCACCGGGACACCGCTAATGAAAAACTGTTTTTT. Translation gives CASSHRDTANEKLFF.

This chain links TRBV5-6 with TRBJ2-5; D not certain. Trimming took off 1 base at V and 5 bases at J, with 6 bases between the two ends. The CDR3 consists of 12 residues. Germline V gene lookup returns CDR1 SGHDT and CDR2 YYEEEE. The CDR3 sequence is CASSLYSETQYF. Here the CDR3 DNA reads TGTGCCAGCAGCTTGTATTCCGAGACCCAGTACTTC.

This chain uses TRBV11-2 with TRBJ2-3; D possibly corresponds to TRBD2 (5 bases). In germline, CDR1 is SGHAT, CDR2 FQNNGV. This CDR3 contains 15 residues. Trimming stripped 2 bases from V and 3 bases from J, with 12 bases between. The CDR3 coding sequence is TGTGCCAGCAGCTTAAATAGCGTCTGGACAGATACGCAGTATTTT. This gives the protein CASSLNSVWTDTQYF. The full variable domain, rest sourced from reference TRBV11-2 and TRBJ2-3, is EAGVAQSPRYKIIEKRQSVAFWCNPISGHATLYWYQQILGQGPKLLIQFQNNGVVDDSQLPKDRFSAERLKGVDSTLKIQPAKLEDSAVYLCASSLNSVWTDTQYFGPGTRLTVL.

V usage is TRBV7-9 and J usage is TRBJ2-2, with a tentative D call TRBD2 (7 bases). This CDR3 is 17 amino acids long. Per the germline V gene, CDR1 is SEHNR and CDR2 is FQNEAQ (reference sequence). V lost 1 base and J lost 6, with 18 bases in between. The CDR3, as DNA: TGTGCCAGCAGCTTAGTTTTCGGGGGGCAGACCGCCGGGGAGCTGTTTTTT. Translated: CASSLVFGGQTAGELFF.